This entry describes one T cell receptor (beta chain). This sample was taken from a study of shared clonotypes between healthy human individuals. Germline V gene sequence: CDR1 MNHNS, CDR2 SASEGT. The V and J ends lost 4 bases and 0 bases respectively, with 10 bases between them. The CDR3 has 16 amino acids. Researchers divided each subset's genomic DNA evenly across several immunoSEQ plates. How the authors handled the data: Quality scores were absent from the junction-only immunoSEQ sequences, so filtering differed. Measured with immunoSEQ multiplex PCR; TCRdb has only the in-frame clones, and not every one. V, J and clone size are those of that table, while D and trimming were read from the DNA. The table records 2 million to 2.5 million clones, approximately 94% of them present only once.

Material for sequencing was naive CD4+ T cells sorted from blood. The subset is: CD45RA+ positively selected. This clonotype originated in a man between 18 and 29 years old in good health. The V and J genes are TRBV6-1 and TRBJ2-6, with D hard to call. The CDR3 nucleotides are TGTGCCAGCAGTGGGACGGCTACCTCTGGGGCCAACGTCCTGACTTTC. Its protein is CASSGTATSGANVLTF.